This T cell receptor beta chain was documented in a study of shared clonotypes between healthy human individuals. As for this clone: This sample includes further DNA sequences coding for the same CDR3.

With 0 bases removed from V and 0 bases from J, the gap between germline ends came to 6 bases. This CDR3 spans 14 amino acids. The germline V gene encodes CDR1 SGHRS and CDR2 YFSETQ. Clones were read by immunoSEQ multiplex PCR, and TCRdb kept only the in-frame ones, dropping some. The repertoire holds more than 1 million clones, with about 80% as singletons. The chain links TRBV5-1 to TRBJ1-1; D call uncertain. This TCR came from a man aged 18 to 29 in good health. Some clones in this sample may be carry-over from other donors' samples. The sample consisted of memory CD4+ T cells from PBMCs. The subset here: CD45RA-negative fraction. The CDR3 sequence: CASSLEQMNTEAFF. The CDR3 region has the DNA TGCGCCAGCAGCTTGGAGCAGATGAACACTGAAGCTTTCTTT. The variable domain in full, completed from reference TRBV5-1 and TRBJ1-1, reads KAGVTQTPRYLIKTRGQQVTLSCSPISGHRSVSWYQQTPGQGLQFLFEYFSETQRNKGNFPGRFSGRQFSNSRSEMNVSTLELGDSALYLCASSLEQMNTEAFFGQGTRLTVV.